A selection of T cell receptor beta chains follows, all from one sample in a study of beta chain features in type 1 diabetes. The data were produced by immunoSEQ multiplex PCR, yet TCRdb's version contains in-frame clones alone and is incomplete. The table includes fewer than 200,000 clones, under 9.5% detected once. Sequenced: central memory CD4+ T cells from blood. These receptors all stem from a man between 18 and 35 years old in good health. Both conserved end residues are part of each CDR3. D genes are given only for firm matches. Size values are once, few and many counts, or a class for expanded clones, and some rows have none.

d_call,v_call,clone_size,j_call,cdr3_aa,cdr3_nt
NA,TRBV30,few,TRBJ2-2,CAWTRGWTPNTGELFF,TGTGCCTGGACCCGAGGTTGGACACCAAACACCGGGGAGCTGTTTTTT
TRBD2,TRBV4-3,many,TRBJ2-5,CASSRWGGEGETQYF,TGCGCCAGCAGCCGGTGGGGGGGAGAGGGGGAGACCCAGTACTTC
NA,TRBV6-5,NA,TRBJ1-6,CASSSWRDNSPLHF,TGTGCCAGCAGTTCGTGGAGGGATAATTCACCCCTCCACTTT
TRBD2,TRBV9,NA,TRBJ2-2,CASRPYLAGDTGELFF,TGTGCCAGCAGGCCTTACCTAGCGGGAGACACCGGGGAGCTGTTTTTT
TRBD2,TRBV7-3,few,TRBJ2-5,CASSPSGRAGSKNLETQYF,TGTGCCAGCAGCCCAAGCGGGAGGGCCGGATCGAAGAATTTGGAGACCCAGTACTTC
NA,TRBV2,NA,TRBJ1-2,CASSVEERGYGYTF,TGTGCCAGCAGTGTGGAGGAGAGAGGCTATGGCTACACCTTC
TRBD2,TRBV14,few,TRBJ2-1,CASSPLLGSGSYNEQFF,TGTGCCAGCAGCCCCCTCCTGGGGAGCGGGAGCTACAATGAGCAGTTCTTC
NA,TRBV7-2,many,TRBJ1-4,CASAPEGVREKLFF,TGTGCCAGTGCCCCTGAGGGGGTTCGGGAAAAACTGTTTTTT
NA,TRBV4-2,many,TRBJ1-2,CASSQGLSYGYTF,TGTGCCAGCAGCCAAGGTCTATCCTATGGCTACACCTTC
TRBD1,TRBV2,NA,TRBJ1-4,CASSRQGTGGEKLFF,TGTGCCAGCAGTCGTCAAGGGACAGGGGGAGAAAAACTGTTTTTT
NA,TRBV29-1,many,TRBJ1-1,CSADGTWNTEAFF,TGCAGCGCTGACGGGACTTGGAACACTGAAGCTTTCTTT
NA,TRBV18,few,TRBJ2-2,CASSPPNSGELFF,TGTGCCAGCTCACCGCCAAACTCCGGGGAGCTGTTTTTT
NA,TRBV6-5,NA,TRBJ2-3,CASSYPEGSDTQYF,TGTGCCAGCAGTTATCCGGAGGGCTCAGATACGCAGTATTTT
NA,TRBV19,few,TRBJ1-5,CASIDRQPQHF,TGTGCCAGTATCGACAGGCAGCCCCAGCATTTT
NA,TRBV6-1,few,TRBJ2-3,CASSEIYVTQYF,TGTGCCAGCAGTGAAATCTATGTTACGCAGTATTTT
NA,TRBV18,few,TRBJ2-3,CASSPRQGADTQYF,TGTGCCAGCTCACCACGGCAGGGCGCAGATACGCAGTATTTT
TRBD1,TRBV29-1,NA,TRBJ1-2,CSVDRGGVGGYTF,TGCAGCGTCGACAGGGGGGGGGTGGGTGGCTACACCTTC